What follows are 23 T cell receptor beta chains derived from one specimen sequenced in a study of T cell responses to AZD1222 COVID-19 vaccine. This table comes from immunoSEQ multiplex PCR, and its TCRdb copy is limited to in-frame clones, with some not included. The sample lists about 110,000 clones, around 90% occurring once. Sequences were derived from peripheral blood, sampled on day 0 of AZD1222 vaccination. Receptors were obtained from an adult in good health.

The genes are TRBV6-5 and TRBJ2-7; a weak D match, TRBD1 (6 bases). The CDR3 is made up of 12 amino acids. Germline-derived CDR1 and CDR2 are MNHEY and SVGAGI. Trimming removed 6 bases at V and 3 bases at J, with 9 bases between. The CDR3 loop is CASSLQGYEQYF. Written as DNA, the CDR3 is TGTGCCAGCAGCCTACAGGGCTACGAGCAGTACTTC.

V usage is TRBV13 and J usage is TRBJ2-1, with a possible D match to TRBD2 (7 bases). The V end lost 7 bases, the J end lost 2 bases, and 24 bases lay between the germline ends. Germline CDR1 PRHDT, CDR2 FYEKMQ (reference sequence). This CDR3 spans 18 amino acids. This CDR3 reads CASIPLRSGTLTYNEQFF. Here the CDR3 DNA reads TGTGCCAGCATCCCCCTAAGGAGCGGGACACTTACCTACAATGAGCAGTTCTTC.

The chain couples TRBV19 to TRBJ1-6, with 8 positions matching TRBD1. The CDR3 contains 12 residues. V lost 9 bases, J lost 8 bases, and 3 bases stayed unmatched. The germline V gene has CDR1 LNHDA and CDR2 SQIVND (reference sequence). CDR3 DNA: TGTGCCAGCGGGACAGGTTATTCACCCCTCCACTTT. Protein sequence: CASGTGYSPLHF. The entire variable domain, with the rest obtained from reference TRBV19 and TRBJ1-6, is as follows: DGGITQSPKYLFRKEGQNVTLSCEQNLNHDAMYWYRQDPGQGLRLIYYSQIVNDFQKGDIAEGYSVSREKKESFPLTVTSAQKNPTAFYLCASGTGYSPLHFGNGTRLTVT.

The CDR3 sequence: CASSRPGPKDYGYTF. The CDR3 nucleotides are TGTGCCAGTAGTAGACCGGGCCCCAAAGACTATGGCTACACCTTC. J is TRBJ1-2 and V is TRBV19; D is unresolved. This CDR3 is 15 amino acids long. Trimming pared 4 bases from V and 3 bases from J, leaving 15 bases between. Germline V lookup: CDR1 LNHDA, CDR2 SQIVND (reference sequence).

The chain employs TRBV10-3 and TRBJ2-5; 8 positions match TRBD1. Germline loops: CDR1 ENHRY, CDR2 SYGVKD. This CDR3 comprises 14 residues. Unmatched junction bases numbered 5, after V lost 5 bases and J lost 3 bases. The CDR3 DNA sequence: TGTGCCATCAGTACAGACAGGGGTAAAGAGACCCAGTACTTC. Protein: CAISTDRGKETQYF.

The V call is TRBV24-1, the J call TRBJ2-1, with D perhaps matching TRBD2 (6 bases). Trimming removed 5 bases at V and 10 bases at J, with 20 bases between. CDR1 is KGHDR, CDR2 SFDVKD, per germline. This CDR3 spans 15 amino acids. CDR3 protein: CATSGGDASFREQFF. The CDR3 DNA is TGTGCCACCAGTGGGGGGGACGCTTCCTTTAGGGAGCAGTTCTTC.

CDR3 coding DNA: TGTGCCAGCCGAGGGGGAGCGGGGCAGTACTTC. Translating gives CASRGGAGQYF. The V gene is TRBV11-2, the J gene TRBJ2-7; the D gene could be TRBD1 or TRBD2 (6 bases each). CDR3 length: 11 amino acids. V lost 8 bases and J 9 bases, leaving 14 bases between the germline ends. Germline V gene sequence: CDR1 SGHAT, CDR2 FQNNGV.

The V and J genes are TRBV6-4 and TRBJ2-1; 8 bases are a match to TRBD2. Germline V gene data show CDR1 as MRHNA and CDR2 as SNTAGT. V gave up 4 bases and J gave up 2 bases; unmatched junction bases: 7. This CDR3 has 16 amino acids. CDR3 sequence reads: CASSADSGGPYNEQFF. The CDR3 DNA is TGTGCCAGCAGTGCAGACTCGGGGGGGCCCTACAATGAGCAGTTCTTC.

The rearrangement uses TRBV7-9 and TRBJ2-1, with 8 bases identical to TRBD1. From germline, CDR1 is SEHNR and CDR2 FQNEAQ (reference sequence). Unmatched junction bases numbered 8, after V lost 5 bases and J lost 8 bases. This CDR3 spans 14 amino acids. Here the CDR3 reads CASSPGQVIHEQFF. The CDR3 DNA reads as TGTGCCAGCAGCCCGGGACAGGTTATCCATGAGCAGTTCTTC.

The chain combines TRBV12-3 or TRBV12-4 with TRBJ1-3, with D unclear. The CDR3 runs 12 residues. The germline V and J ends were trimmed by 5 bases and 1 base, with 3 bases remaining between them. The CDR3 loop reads CASSHSGNTIYF. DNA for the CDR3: TGTGCCAGCAGTCATTCTGGAAACACCATATATTTT.

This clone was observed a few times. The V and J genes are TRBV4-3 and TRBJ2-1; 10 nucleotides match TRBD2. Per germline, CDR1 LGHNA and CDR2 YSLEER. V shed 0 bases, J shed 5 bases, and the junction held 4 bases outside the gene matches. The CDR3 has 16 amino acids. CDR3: CASSQDWTSGHNEQFF. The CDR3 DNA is TGCGCCAGCAGCCAAGATTGGACTAGCGGTCACAATGAGCAGTTCTTC.

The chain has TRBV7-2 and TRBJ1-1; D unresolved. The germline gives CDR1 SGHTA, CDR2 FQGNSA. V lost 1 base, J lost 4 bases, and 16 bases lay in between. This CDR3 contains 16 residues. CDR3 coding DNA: TGTGCCAGCAGCTTAGTTGGTGTAGTAGCGGGCACTGAAGCTTTCTTT. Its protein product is CASSLVGVVAGTEAFF.

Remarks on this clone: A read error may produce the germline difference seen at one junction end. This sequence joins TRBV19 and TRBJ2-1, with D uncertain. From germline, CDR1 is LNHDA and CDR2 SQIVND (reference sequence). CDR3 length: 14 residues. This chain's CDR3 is CASSTPPIYSEQFF. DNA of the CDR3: TGTGCCAGTTCAACCCCACCCATTTACAGTGAGCAGTTCTTC.

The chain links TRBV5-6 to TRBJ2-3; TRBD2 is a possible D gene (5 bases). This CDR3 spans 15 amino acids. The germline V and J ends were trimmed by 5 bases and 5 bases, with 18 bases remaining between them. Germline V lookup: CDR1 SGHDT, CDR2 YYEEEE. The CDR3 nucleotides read TGTGCCAGCAGGCCGGGATCCTTTATCGGAGATACGCAGTATTTT. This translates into CASRPGSFIGDTQYF. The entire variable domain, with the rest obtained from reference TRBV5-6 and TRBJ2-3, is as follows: DAGVTQSPTHLIKTRGQQVTLRCSPKSGHDTVSWYQQALGQGPQFIFQYYEEEERQRGNFPDRFSGHQFPNYSSELNVNALLLGDSALYLCASRPGSFIGDTQYFGPGTRLTVL.

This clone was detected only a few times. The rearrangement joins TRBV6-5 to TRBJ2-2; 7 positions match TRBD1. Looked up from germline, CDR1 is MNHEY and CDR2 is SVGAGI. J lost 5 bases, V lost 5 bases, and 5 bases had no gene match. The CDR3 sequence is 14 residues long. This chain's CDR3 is CASSRQGKTGELFF. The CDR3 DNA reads TGTGCCAGCAGTCGACAGGGAAAAACCGGGGAGCTGTTTTTT.

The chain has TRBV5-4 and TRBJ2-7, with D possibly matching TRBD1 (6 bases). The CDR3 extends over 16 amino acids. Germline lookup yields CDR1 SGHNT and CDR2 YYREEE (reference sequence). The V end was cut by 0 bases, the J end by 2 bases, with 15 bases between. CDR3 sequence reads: CASSLGGRQRAYEQYF. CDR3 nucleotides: TGTGCCAGCAGCTTGGGGGGGCGACAGCGCGCCTACGAGCAGTACTTC.

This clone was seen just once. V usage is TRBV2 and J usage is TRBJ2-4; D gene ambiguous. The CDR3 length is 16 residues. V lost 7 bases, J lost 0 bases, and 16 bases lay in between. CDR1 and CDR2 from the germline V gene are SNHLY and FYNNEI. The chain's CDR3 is CASTQTPALAKNIQYF. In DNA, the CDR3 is TGTGCCAGCACCCAAACCCCGGCGTTAGCCAAAAACATTCAGTACTTC.

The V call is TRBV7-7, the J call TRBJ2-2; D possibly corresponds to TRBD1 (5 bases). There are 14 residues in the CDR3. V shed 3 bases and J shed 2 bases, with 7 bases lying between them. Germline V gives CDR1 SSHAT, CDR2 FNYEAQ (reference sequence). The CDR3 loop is CASSFGQNTGELFF. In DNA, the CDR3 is TGTGCCAGCAGCTTCGGACAAAACACCGGGGAGCTGTTTTTT.

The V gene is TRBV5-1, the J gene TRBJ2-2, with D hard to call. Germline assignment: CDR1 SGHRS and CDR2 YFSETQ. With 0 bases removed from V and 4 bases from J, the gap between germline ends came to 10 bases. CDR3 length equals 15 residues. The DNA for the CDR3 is TGCGCCAGCAGCTTGGACAGCTATAGCACCGGGGAGCTGTTTTTT. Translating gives CASSLDSYSTGELFF.

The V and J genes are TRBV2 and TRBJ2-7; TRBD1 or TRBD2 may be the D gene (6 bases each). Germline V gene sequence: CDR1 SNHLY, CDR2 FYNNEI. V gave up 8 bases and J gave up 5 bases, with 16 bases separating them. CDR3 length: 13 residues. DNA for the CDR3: TGTGCCAGCCTCCCGGGGGCGCGTGACGAGCAGTACTTC. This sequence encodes CASLPGARDEQYF.

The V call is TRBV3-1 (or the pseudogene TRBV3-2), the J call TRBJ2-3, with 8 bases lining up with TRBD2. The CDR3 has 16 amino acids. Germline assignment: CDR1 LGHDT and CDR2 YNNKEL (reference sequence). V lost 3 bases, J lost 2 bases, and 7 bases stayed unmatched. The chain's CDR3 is CASSHRGGRVTDTQYF. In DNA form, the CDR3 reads TGTGCCAGCAGCCACCGGGGGGGCCGGGTCACAGATACGCAGTATTTT.

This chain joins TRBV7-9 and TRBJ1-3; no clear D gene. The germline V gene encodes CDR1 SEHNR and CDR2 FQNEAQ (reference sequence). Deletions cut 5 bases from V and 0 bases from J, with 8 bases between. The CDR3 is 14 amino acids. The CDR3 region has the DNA TGTGCCAGCAGCCCGAGCTCCTCTGGAAACACCATATATTTT. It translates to CASSPSSSGNTIYF.

The CDR3: CASRDTGSSYNSPLHF. In nucleotides, the CDR3 is TGCGCCAGCAGGGATACAGGGAGCTCCTATAATTCACCCCTCCACTTT. The gene calls are TRBV5-1 and TRBJ1-6; D is possibly TRBD1 (6 bases). V was shortened by 5 bases and J by 0 bases, with 12 bases between the two germline ends. CDR1 SGHRS and CDR2 YFSETQ come from the germline V gene. This CDR3 has 16 residues.